The clone carrying this T cell receptor (beta chain) was observed many times. The data belong to a study of regulatory T cells in long-lasting Graves disease. Time point meaning: newly diagnosed GD, antithyroid drugs for less than 3 months. PBMC-derived RNA was used for the TCR library. Both iRepertoire HTBI primers and Arm-PCR of CDR3 regions were used to build the TCR beta libraries. A single record per CDR3 protein comes from TCRdb applying MiXCR to the multiplex PCR reads. The table shows around 480,000 distinct CDR3 sequences, with around 15% occurring only once. The same data also went into a second study, on T cells in Graves' hyperthyroidism and ophthalmopathy. That study adds: Patients aged 18 to 65 with hyperthyroidism were newly diagnosed, with duration under 2 months. An initial round of RT-PCR targeting the TCR CDR3 relied on the HTBI primer set.

This receptor was taken from a man aged 40-55 years with Graves disease. The sequenced sample was peripheral blood mononuclear cells (PBMCs), obtained at new diagnosis, from a patient treated with antithyroid drugs.

CDR3 nucleotides: TGTGCCAGCAGTGGGGACAGGGCCCGCAATCAGCCCCAGCATTTT. Translated: CASSGDRARNQPQHF. J is TRBJ1-5 and V is TRBV2; 9 bases fit TRBD1. J was trimmed by 2 bases and V by 4 bases; bases with no gene match: 3. This CDR3 has 15 residues. Germline CDR1 reads SNHLY; CDR2 reads FYNNEI.